This T cell receptor (beta chain) was sequenced for a study of human T cells and chemical hapten exposure. Points from the study as a whole: DPC sensitization produced no change in TCRs with frequency above 1 in 1000.

Individual cDNA molecules in this library carried unique molecular identifiers. TCRdb recomputed calls from the RACE reads with MiXCR, one row per CDR3 protein. The repertoire holds fewer than 300,000 distinct CDR3 sequences, with approximately 8.4% as singletons. As to time point: pre-sensitization, week 0. The sample's treatment: therapeutic diphenylcyclopropenone sensitization with weekly scalp DPC. This clonotype was counted between two and nine times. What it recognizes is unknown. The CDR3 sequence is 15 residues long. Germline loops: CDR1 SGHRS, CDR2 YFSETQ. The V and J ends lost 5 bases and 4 bases, in that order; junction bases with no gene match: 10.

The chain employs TRBV5-1 and TRBJ2-3; 7 bases map to TRBD1. The clonotype comes from a woman aged 40 to 49 with alopecia areata. Some clones in this sample may be carry-over from other donors' samples. Source: whole blood, taken in connection with sensitization to the hapten diphenylcyclopropenone (DPC). The CDR3 region is CASSSQGKVADTQYF. DNA for the CDR3: TGCGCCAGCAGTTCACAGGGGAAAGTCGCAGATACGCAGTATTTT.